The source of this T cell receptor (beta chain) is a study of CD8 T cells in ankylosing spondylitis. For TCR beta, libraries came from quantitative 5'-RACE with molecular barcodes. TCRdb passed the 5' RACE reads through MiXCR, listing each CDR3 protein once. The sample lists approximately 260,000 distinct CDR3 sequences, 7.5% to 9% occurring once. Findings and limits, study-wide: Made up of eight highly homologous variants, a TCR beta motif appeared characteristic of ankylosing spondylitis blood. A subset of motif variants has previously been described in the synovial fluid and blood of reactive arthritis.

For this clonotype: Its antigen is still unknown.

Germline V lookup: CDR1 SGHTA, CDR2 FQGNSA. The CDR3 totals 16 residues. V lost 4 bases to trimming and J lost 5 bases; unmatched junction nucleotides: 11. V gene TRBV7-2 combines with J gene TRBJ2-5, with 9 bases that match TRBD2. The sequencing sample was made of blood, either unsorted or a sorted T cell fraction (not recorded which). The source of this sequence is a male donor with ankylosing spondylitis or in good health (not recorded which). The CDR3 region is CASSSLAGKNGETQYF. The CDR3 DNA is TGTGCCAGCAGCTCTCTAGCGGGGAAAAATGGGGAGACCCAGTACTTC.